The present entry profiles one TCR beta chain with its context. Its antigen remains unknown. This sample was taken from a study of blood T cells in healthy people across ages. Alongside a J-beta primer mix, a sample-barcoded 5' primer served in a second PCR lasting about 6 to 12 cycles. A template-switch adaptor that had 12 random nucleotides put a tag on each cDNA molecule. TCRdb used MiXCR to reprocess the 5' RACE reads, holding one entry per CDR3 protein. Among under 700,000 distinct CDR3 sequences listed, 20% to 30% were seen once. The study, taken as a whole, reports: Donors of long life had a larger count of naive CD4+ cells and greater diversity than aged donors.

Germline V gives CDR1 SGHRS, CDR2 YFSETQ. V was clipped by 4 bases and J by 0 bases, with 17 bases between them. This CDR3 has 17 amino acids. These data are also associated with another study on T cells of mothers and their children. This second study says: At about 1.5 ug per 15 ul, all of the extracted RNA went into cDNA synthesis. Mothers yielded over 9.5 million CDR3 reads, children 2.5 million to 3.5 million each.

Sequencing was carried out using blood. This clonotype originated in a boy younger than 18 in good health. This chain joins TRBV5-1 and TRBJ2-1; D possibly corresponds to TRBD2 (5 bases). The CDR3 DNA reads TGCGCCAGCAGCAGGTCTAGGCAGCGGAGCTCCTACAATGAGCAGTTCTTC. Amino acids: CASSRSRQRSSYNEQFF.